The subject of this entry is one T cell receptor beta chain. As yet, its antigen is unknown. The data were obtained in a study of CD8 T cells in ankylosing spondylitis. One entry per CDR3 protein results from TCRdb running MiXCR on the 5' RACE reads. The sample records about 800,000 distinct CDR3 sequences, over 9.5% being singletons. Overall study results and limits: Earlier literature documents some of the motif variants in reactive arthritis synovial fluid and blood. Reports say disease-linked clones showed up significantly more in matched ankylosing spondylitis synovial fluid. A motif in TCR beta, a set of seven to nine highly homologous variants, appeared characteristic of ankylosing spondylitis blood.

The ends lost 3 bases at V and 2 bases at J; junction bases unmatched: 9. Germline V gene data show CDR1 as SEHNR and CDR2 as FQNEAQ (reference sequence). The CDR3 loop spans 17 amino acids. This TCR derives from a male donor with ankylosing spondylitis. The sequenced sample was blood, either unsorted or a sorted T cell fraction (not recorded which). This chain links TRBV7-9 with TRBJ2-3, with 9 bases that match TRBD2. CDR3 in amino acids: CASSFGLASDSTDTQYF. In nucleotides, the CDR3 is TGTGCCAGCAGCTTCGGACTAGCGTCCGATTCCACAGATACGCAGTATTTT.